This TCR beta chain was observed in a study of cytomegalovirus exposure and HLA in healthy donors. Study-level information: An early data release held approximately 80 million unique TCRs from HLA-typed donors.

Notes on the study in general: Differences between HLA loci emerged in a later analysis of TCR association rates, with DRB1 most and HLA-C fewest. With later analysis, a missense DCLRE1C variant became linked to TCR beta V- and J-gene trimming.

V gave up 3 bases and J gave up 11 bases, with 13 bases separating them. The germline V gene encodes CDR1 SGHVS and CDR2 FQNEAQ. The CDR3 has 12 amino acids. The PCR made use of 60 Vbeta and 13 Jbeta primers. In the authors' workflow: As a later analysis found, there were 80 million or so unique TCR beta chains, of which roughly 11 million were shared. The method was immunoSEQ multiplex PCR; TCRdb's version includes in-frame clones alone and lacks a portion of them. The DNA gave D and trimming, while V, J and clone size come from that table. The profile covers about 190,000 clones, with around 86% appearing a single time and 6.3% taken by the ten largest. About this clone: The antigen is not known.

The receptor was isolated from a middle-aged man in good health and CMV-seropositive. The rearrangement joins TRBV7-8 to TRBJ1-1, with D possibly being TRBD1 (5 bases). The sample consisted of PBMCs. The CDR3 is CASSFPGGLAFF. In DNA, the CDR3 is TGTGCCAGCAGCTTCCCCGGGGGGTTGGCTTTCTTT.